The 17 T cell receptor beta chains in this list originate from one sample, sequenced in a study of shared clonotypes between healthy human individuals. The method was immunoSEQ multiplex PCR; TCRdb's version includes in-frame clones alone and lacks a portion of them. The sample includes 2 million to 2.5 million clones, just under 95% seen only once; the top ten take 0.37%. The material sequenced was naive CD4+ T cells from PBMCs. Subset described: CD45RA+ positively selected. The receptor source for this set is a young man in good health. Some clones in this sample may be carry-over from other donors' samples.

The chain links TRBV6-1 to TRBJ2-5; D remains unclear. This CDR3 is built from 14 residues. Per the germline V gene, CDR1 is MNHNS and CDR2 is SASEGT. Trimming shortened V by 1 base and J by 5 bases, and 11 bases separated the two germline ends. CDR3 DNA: TGTGCCAGCAGTGAAGGACCGTGGGTGGAGACCCAGTACTTC. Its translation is CASSEGPWVETQYF.

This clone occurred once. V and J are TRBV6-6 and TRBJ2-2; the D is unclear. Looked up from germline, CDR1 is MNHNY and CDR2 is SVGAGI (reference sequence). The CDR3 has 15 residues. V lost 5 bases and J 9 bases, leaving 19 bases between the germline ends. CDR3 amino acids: CASSDGTGPLRELFF. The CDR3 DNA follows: TGTGCCAGCAGTGACGGAACTGGTCCTCTCCGGGAGCTGTTTTTT.

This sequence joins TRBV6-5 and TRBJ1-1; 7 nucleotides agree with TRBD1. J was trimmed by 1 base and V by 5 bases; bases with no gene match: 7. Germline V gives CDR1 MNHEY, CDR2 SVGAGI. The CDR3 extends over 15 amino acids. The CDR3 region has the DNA TGTGCCAGCAGTGGCGGGACAGTTAGGAACACTGAAGCTTTCTTT. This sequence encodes CASSGGTVRNTEAFF.

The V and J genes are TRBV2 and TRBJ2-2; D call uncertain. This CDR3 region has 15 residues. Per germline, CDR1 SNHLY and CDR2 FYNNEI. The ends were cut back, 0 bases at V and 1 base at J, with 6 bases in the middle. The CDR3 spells CASSEAVLNTGELFF. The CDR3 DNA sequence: TGTGCCAGCAGTGAAGCAGTCCTGAACACCGGGGAGCTGTTTTTT. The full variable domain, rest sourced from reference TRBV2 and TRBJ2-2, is EPEVTQTPSHQVTQMGQEVILRCVPISNHLYFYWYRQILGQKVEFLVSFYNNEISEKSEIFDDQFSVERPDGSNFTLKIRSTKLEDSAMYFCASSEAVLNTGELFFGEGSRLTVL.

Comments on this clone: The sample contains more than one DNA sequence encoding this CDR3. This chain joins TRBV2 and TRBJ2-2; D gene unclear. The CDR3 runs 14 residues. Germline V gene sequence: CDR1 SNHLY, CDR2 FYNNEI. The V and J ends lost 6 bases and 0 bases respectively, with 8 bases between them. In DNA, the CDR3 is TGTGCCAGCAGGGGAACTGCGAACACCGGGGAGCTGTTTTTT. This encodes CASRGTANTGELFF.

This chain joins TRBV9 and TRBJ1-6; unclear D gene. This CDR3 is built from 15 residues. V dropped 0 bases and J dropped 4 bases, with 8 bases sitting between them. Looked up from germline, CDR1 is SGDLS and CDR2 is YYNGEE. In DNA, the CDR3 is TGTGCCAGCAGCGTAGAAAAGGGATATAATTCACCCCTCCACTTT. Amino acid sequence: CASSVEKGYNSPLHF.

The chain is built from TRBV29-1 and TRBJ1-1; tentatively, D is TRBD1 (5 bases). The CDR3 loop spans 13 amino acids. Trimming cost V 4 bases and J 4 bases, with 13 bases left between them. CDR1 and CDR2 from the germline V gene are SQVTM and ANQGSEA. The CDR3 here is CSVVGVGVTEAFF. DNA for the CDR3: TGCAGCGTTGTCGGGGTAGGGGTCACTGAAGCTTTCTTT.

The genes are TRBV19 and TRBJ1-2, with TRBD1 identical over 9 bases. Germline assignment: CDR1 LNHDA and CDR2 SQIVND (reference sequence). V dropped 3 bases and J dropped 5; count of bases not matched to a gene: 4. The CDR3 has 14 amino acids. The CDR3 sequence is CASSMIGTGYGYTF. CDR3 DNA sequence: TGTGCCAGTAGTATGATTGGGACAGGGTATGGCTACACCTTC.

This chain's CDR3 is CASSIIRQVETQYF. CDR3 DNA: TGTGCCAGCAGCATAATAAGACAGGTTGAGACCCAGTACTTC. The chain links TRBV2 to TRBJ2-5; possibly TRBD1 for D (6 bases). Germline V lookup: CDR1 SNHLY, CDR2 FYNNEI. Trimming shortened V by 6 bases and J by 5 bases, and 16 bases separated the two germline ends. The CDR3 consists of 14 residues.

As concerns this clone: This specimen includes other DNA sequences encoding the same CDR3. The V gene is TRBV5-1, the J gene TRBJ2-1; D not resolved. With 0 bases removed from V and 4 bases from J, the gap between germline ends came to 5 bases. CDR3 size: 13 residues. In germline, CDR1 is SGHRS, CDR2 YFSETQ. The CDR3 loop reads CASSLGSYNEQFF. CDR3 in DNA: TGCGCCAGCAGCTTGGGCTCATACAATGAGCAGTTCTTC.

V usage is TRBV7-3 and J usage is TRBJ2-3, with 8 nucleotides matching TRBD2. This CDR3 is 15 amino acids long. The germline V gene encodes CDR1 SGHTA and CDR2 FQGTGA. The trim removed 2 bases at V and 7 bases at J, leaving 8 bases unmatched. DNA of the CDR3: TGTGCCAGCAGCTTAGGGGCGGGAGGTAGGAATACGCAGTATTTT. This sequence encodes CASSLGAGGRNTQYF.

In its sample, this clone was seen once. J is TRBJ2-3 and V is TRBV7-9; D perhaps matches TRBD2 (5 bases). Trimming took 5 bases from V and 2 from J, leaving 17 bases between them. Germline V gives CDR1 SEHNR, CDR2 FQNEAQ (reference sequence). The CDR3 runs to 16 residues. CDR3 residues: CASSSPGGLHTDTQYF. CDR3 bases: TGTGCCAGCAGCAGTCCCGGTGGACTTCACACAGATACGCAGTATTTT.

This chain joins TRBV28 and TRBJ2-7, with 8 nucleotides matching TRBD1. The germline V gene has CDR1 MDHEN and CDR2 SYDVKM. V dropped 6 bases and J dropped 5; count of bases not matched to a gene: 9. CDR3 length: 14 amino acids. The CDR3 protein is CASSPDRGTHEQYF. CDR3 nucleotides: TGTGCCAGCAGCCCCGACAGGGGTACCCACGAGCAGTACTTC.

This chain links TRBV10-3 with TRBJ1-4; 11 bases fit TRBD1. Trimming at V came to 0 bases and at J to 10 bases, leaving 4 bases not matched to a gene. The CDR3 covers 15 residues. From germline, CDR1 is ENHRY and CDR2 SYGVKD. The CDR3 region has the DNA TGTGCCATCAGTGAGTCAGCGGGACAGGGGGGAAAACTGTTTTTT. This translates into CAISESAGQGGKLFF.

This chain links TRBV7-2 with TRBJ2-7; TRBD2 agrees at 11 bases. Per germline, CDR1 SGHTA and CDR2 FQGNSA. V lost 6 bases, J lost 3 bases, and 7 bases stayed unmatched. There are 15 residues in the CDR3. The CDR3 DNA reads TGTGCCAGCAGTACGACTAGCGGGACTCTCTACGAGCAGTACTTC. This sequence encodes CASSTTSGTLYEQYF.

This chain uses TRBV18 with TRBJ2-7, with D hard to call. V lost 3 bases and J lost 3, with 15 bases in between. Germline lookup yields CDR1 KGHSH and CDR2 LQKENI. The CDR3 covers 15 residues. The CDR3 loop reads CASSPPDGLDYEQYF. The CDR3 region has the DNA TGTGCCAGCTCACCCCCGGACGGGTTGGACTACGAGCAGTACTTC.

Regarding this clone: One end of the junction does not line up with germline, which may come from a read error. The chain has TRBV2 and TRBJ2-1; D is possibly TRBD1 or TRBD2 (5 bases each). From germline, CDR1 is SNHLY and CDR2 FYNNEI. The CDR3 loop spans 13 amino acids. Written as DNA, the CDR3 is TGTGCCGGACGGGGCGGCTCCTCCAATGAGCAGTTCTTC. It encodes CAGRGGSSNEQFF.